Below, 21 T cell receptor beta chains from the same sample are listed, as sequenced in a study of shared T cell receptors in the human thymus. Profiling relied on immunoSEQ multiplex PCR, and the TCRdb table lists in-frame clones only, not all of them. The sample lists roughly 500,000 clones, around 82% occurring once. This sample also belongs to another study, concerning human thymus T cells.

The sequenced material came from thymocytes. The receptors stem from a boy younger than two with a congenital heart defect.

V gene TRBV30 combines with J gene TRBJ2-7; 7 bases align to TRBD2. The trim removed 3 bases at V and 7 bases at J, leaving 6 bases unmatched. Germline V CDR1 and CDR2: GTSNPN, SVGIG (reference sequence). The CDR3 is 12 residues long. CDR3 residues: CAWRESGMEQYF. Here the CDR3 DNA reads TGTGCCTGGAGGGAAAGCGGGATGGAGCAGTACTTC.

Written as DNA, the CDR3 is TGCAGCGTTGGTTCTCTAGCGGGAGACAATGAGCAGTTCTTC. Residues: CSVGSLAGDNEQFF. The rearrangement links TRBV29-1 to TRBJ2-1; 10 bases are shared with TRBD2. V lost 4 bases, J lost 5 bases, and 5 bases stayed unmatched. This CDR3 contains 14 residues. The germline gives CDR1 SQVTM, CDR2 ANQGSEA.

This rearrangement joins TRBV19 to TRBJ2-2; 9 bases are shared with TRBD1. V lost 9 bases, J lost 1 base, and 3 bases stayed unmatched. This CDR3 comprises 14 residues. Germline V lookup: CDR1 LNHDA, CDR2 SQIVND (reference sequence). The CDR3 coding sequence is TGTGCCAGCCTGGGACAGGGGAACACCGGGGAGCTGTTTTTT. Its translation: CASLGQGNTGELFF.

This clone was detected once. The CDR3, as DNA: TGTGCCAGTAGTAGAGCGGATAGCTCCTACAATGAGCAGTTCTTC. Its translation: CASSRADSSYNEQFF. The chain joins TRBV19 to TRBJ2-1; D may be TRBD2 (5 bases). V was cut by 4 bases and J by 0 bases, with 10 bases left in between. CDR1 LNHDA and CDR2 SQIVND come from the germline V gene (reference sequence). The CDR3 is made up of 15 amino acids.

This clone is a singleton in its sample. The chain employs TRBV4-2 and TRBJ1-2, with D possibly TRBD1 on 5 matching bases. CDR1 and CDR2 (germline): LGHNA, YNFKEQ. The CDR3 length is 13 residues. V shed 8 bases and J shed 4 bases, with 14 bases lying between them. The CDR3 DNA is TGTGCCAGCGCCGGGGGAGGAAGCTATGGCTACACCTTC. Its protein product is CASAGGGSYGYTF.

The CDR3 region is CAWSGRDRAKENQPQHF. CDR3 coding DNA: TGTGCCTGGAGTGGCCGGGACAGGGCGAAGGAGAATCAGCCCCAGCATTTT. The rearrangement joins TRBV30 to TRBJ1-5, with 9 bases lining up with TRBD1. Germline V gene lookup returns CDR1 GTSNPN and CDR2 SVGIG (reference sequence). The CDR3 extends over 17 amino acids. The junction had 11 bases not matched to a gene; V was cut back by 1 base and J by 4 bases.

The rearrangement uses TRBV28 and TRBJ2-7; possible D gene TRBD2, 6 bases. V dropped 6 bases and J dropped 0 bases, with 15 bases sitting between them. The CDR3 has 15 amino acids. CDR1 and CDR2 from the germline V gene are MDHEN and SYDVKM. This CDR3 reads CASRGPSAYSYEQYF. The CDR3 DNA sequence: TGTGCCAGCAGAGGGCCTAGCGCCTACTCCTACGAGCAGTACTTC.

The chain carries TRBV7-8 and TRBJ2-5, with 7 bases that match TRBD2. The germline V gene has CDR1 SGHVS and CDR2 FQNEAQ. The V gene end was trimmed by 2 bases and the J gene end by 7 bases; junction bases not matched to a gene: 10. This CDR3 has 15 residues. CDR3 sequence (DNA): TGTGCCAGCAGCTTAAGTCGTCTAGCGGACTCGACCCAGTACTTC. It is translated as CASSLSRLADSTQYF.

V is TRBV15 and J is TRBJ2-7; 11 bases map to TRBD2. J was trimmed by 3 bases and V by 0 bases; bases with no gene match: 4. Germline V CDR1 and CDR2: LNHNV, YYDKDF (reference sequence). CDR3 length equals 16 residues. For the CDR3, the DNA is TGTGCCACCAGCAGAGAGAGAACTAGCGGGAGCTACGAGCAGTACTTC. Encoded protein: CATSRERTSGSYEQYF.

The chain recombines TRBV18 with TRBJ1-4; unclear D gene. This CDR3 has 16 amino acids. V was shortened by 3 bases and J by 4 bases, with 15 bases between the two germline ends. CDR1 and CDR2 from the germline V gene are KGHSH and LQKENI. The CDR3 loop reads CASSPSSRRVNEKLFF. CDR3 bases: TGTGCCAGCTCACCCAGCTCGCGGCGGGTTAATGAAAAACTGTTTTTT.

The V call is TRBV6-1, the J call TRBJ1-1; D unclear. Germline V lookup: CDR1 MNHNS, CDR2 SASEGT. Between the trimmed V and J ends, which lost 2 bases and 4 bases, there was a span of 8 bases. This CDR3 has 13 residues. The CDR3 DNA follows: TGTGCCAGCAGTGAACGGGAGAGCACTGAAGCTTTCTTT. The encoded protein is CASSERESTEAFF.

J is TRBJ2-6 and V is TRBV4-1; the D gene is possibly TRBD1 (5 bases). Germline CDR1 and CDR2: MGHRA and YSYEKL. Trimming stripped 1 base from V and 3 bases from J, with 10 bases between. The CDR3 length is 16 residues. This chain's CDR3 is CASSQGRGLGANVLTF. CDR3 sequence (DNA): TGCGCCAGCAGCCAAGGTAGGGGTCTTGGGGCCAACGTCCTGACTTTC.

The rearrangement links TRBV5-1 to TRBJ1-2; D call uncertain. Trimming removed 0 bases at V and 4 bases at J, with 13 bases between. Germline-derived CDR1 and CDR2 are SGHRS and YFSETQ. CDR3 length: 15 residues. This CDR3 is CASSLAPEALYGYTF. In DNA form, the CDR3 reads TGCGCCAGCAGCTTGGCGCCCGAGGCCCTCTATGGCTACACCTTC.

The rearrangement links TRBV28 to TRBJ2-7, with TRBD2 identical over 10 bases. Trimming took 3 bases from V and 6 from J; bases not matched to a gene: 5. The CDR3 runs to 14 residues. Germline assignment: CDR1 MDHEN and CDR2 SYDVKM. Written as DNA, the CDR3 is TGTGCCAGCAGTTTCGGGACTAGCGTACGCGAGCAGTACTTC. This translates into CASSFGTSVREQYF. The full variable domain, completed using reference TRBV28 and TRBJ2-7, is DVKVTQSSRYLVKRTGEKVFLECVQDMDHENMFWYRQDPGLGLRLIYFSYDVKMKEKGDIPEGYSVSREKKERFSLILESASTNQTSMYLCASSFGTSVREQYFGPGTRLTVT.

This clone was counted once. The rearrangement uses TRBV4-1 and TRBJ1-5; tentatively, D is TRBD1 (6 bases). The germline V gene has CDR1 MGHRA and CDR2 YSYEKL. The V and J ends lost 0 bases and 7 bases respectively, with 25 bases between them. CDR3 size: 19 residues. CDR3 sequence (DNA): TGCGCCAGCAGCCAAGAAGTGGCAGCGGGGGCAGGGGCAATCCAGCCCCAGCATTTT. Encoded protein: CASSQEVAAGAGAIQPQHF.

This chain uses TRBV28 with TRBJ1-5; 10 nucleotides line up with TRBD1. V lost 3 bases to trimming and J lost 0 bases; unmatched junction nucleotides: 8. The CDR3 spans 18 residues. Germline CDR1 is MDHEN and CDR2 is SYDVKM. CDR3 sequence: CASSLRDRGRDSNQPQHF. In DNA, the CDR3 is TGTGCCAGCAGTTTGAGGGACAGGGGCCGAGATAGCAATCAGCCCCAGCATTTT.

The gene calls are TRBV19 and TRBJ2-7, with a tentative D call TRBD2 (5 bases). There are 13 residues in the CDR3. Germline V CDR1 and CDR2: LNHDA, SQIVND (reference sequence). The V end was cut by 8 bases, the J end by 3 bases, with 14 bases between. CDR3 sequence (DNA): TGTGCCAGTTCGGGGTCTCAGTTCTACGAGCAGTACTTC. Translated: CASSGSQFYEQYF.

The chain couples TRBV7-8 to TRBJ1-5; the D is unclear. Germline values: CDR1 SGHVS, CDR2 FQNEAQ. The CDR3 has 15 amino acids. V lost 1 base and J 2 bases, leaving 9 bases between the germline ends. CDR3 protein: CASSLGREGNQPQHF. For the CDR3, the DNA is TGTGCCAGCAGCTTAGGGAGGGAGGGCAATCAGCCCCAGCATTTT. The variable domain in full, completed from reference TRBV7-8 and TRBJ1-5, reads GAGVSQSPRYKVAKRGQDVALRCDPISGHVSLFWYQQALGQGPEFLTYFQNEAQLDKSGLPSDRFFAERPEGSVSTLKIQRTQQEDSAVYLCASSLGREGNQPQHFGDGTRLSIL.

The V call is TRBV19, the J call TRBJ2-3; 8 nucleotides line up with TRBD2. The ends lost 5 bases at V and 1 base at J; junction bases unmatched: 5. Germline assignment: CDR1 LNHDA and CDR2 SQIVND (reference sequence). The CDR3 contains 15 residues. The CDR3 DNA is TGTGCCAGTAGTGCAGGACTAGCAGGCACAGATACGCAGTATTTT. Its translation is CASSAGLAGTDTQYF.

The chain recombines TRBV5-4 with TRBJ2-1; 7 nucleotides align to TRBD1. V trimming: 3 bases; J trimming: 8 bases; junction bases outside the gene matches: 8. The CDR3 has 14 amino acids. Germline CDR1 SGHNT, CDR2 YYREEE (reference sequence). CDR3 sequence (DNA): TGTGCCAGCAGCTACCGGACAGGAGGAGATGAGCAGTTCTTC. Protein: CASSYRTGGDEQFF. The entire variable domain, with the rest obtained from reference TRBV5-4 and TRBJ2-1, is as follows: ETGVTQSPTHLIKTRGQQVTLRCSSQSGHNTVSWYQQALGQGPQFIFQYYREEENGRGNFPPRFSGLQFPNYSSELNVNALELDDSALYLCASSYRTGGDEQFFGPGTRLTVL.

This clone was seen once. The rearrangement uses TRBV30 and TRBJ2-3; 9 nucleotides line up with TRBD1. Germline lookup yields CDR1 GTSNPN and CDR2 SVGIG (reference sequence). This CDR3 contains 16 residues. V lost 0 bases and J lost 4; bases outside the gene matches: 8. The CDR3 sequence: CAWSVQGAIGADTQYF. The CDR3 coding sequence is TGTGCCTGGAGTGTACAGGGGGCAATTGGGGCAGATACGCAGTATTTT.